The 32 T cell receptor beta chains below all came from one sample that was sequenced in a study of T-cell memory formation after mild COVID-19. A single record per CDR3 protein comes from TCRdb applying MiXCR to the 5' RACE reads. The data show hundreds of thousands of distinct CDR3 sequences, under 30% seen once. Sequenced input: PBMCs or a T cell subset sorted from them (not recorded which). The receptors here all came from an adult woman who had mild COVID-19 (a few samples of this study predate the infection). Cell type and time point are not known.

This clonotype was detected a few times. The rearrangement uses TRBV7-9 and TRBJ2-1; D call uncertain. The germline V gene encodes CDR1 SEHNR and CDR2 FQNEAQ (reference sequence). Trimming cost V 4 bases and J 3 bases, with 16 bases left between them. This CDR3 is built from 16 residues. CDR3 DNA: TGTGCCAGCAGCTCACGCGAGGTAACGCTCTACAATGAGCAGTTCTTC. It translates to CASSSREVTLYNEQFF.

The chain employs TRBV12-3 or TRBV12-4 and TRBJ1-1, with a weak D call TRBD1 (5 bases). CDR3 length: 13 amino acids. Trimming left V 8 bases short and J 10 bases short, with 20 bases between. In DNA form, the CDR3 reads TGTGCCAGCCTATCGACAGCCCCGAAGAGAGCTTTCTTT. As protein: CASLSTAPKRAFF.

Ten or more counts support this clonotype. CDR3 nucleotides: TGTGCCATCAAGGTGGGAGGGCCGGATACGCAGTATTTT. Amino acids: CAIKVGGPDTQYF. V usage is TRBV10-3 and J usage is TRBJ2-3, with 7 positions matching TRBD2. Germline CDR1 is ENHRY and CDR2 is SYGVKD. J lost 6 bases, V lost 7 bases, and 7 bases had no gene match. This CDR3 is 13 amino acids long.

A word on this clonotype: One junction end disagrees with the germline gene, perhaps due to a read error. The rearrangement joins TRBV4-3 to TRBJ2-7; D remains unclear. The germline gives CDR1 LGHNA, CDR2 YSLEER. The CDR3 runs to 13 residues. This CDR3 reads CASSQGRKGLHLF. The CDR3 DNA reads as TGCGCCAGCAGCCAAGGTCGGAAGGGTCTTCATCTATTC.

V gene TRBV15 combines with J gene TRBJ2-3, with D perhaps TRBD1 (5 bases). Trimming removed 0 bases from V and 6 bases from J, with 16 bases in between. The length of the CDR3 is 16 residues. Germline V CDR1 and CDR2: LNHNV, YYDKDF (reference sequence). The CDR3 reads CATSREGQRGGDTQYF. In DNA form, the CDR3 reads TGTGCCACCAGCAGAGAGGGTCAAAGGGGTGGCGATACGCAGTATTTT. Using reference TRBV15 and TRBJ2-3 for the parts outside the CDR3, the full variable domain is DAMVIQNPRYQVTQFGKPVTLSCSQTLNHNVMYWYQQKSSQAPKLLFHYYDKDFNNEADTPDNFQSRRPNTSFCFLDIRSPGLGDTAMYLCATSREGQRGGDTQYFGPGTRLTVL.

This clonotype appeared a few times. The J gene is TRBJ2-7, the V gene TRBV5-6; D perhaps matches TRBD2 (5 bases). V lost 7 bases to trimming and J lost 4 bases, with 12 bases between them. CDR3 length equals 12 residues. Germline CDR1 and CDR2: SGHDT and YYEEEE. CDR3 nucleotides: TGTGCCAGCGGCGGCGGGCCGTACGAGCAGTACTTC. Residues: CASGGGPYEQYF.

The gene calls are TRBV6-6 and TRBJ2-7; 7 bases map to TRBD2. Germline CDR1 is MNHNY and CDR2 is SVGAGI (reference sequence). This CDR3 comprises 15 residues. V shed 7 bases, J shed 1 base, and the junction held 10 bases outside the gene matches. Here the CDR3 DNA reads TGTGCCAGCAACAGCGGCGGGGGTGGTTCCTACGAGCAGTACTTC. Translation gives CASNSGGGGSYEQYF.

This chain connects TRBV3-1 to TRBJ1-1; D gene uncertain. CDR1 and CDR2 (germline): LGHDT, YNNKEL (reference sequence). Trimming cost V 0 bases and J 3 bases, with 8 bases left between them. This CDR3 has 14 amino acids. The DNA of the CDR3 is TGTGCCAGCAGCCAAGAACGGGGATACACTGAAGCTTTCTTT. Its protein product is CASSQERGYTEAFF.

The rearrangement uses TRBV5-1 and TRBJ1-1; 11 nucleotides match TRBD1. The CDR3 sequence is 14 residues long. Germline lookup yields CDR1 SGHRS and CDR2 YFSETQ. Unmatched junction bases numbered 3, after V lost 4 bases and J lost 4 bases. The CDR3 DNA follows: TGCGCCAGCAGCATGGGGACAGGGGGCACTGAAGCTTTCTTT. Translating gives CASSMGTGGTEAFF.

The DNA for the CDR3 is TGTGCCAGCAGCCAAGGAGTAACGAACACCGGGGAGCTGTTTTTT. Its translation is CASSQGVTNTGELFF. The chain joins TRBV4-2 to TRBJ2-2, with D uncertain. CDR1 is LGHNA, CDR2 YNFKEQ, per germline. This CDR3 contains 15 residues. Deletions cut 1 base from V and 0 bases from J, with 6 bases between.

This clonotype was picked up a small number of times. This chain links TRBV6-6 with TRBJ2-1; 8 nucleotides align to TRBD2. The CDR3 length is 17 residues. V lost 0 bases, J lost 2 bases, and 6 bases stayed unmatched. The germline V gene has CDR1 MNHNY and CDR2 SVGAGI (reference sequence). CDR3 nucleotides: TGTGCCAGCAGTTACTCCACGGGAGGGCCCGCCTACAATGAGCAGTTCTTC. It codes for CASSYSTGGPAYNEQFF.

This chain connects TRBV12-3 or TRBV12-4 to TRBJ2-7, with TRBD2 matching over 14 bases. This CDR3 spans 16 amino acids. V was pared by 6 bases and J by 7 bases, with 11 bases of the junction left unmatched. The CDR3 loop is CASSPGLAGGGREQYF. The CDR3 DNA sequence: TGTGCCAGCAGCCCTGGACTAGCGGGAGGAGGGAGGGAGCAGTACTTC.

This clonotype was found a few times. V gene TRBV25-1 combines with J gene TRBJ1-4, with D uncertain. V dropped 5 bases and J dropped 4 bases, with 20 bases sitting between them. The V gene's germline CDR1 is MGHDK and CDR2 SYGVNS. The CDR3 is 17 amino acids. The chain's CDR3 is CASSTAEKGHGNEKLFF. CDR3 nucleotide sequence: TGTGCCAGCAGTACCGCAGAAAAGGGTCATGGTAATGAAAAACTGTTTTTT. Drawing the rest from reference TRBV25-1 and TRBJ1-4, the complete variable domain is EADIYQTPRYLVIGTGKKITLECSQTMGHDKMYWYQQDPGMELHLIHYSYGVNSTEKGDLSSESTVSRIRTEHFPLTLESARPSHTSQYLCASSTAEKGHGNEKLFFGSGTQLSVL.

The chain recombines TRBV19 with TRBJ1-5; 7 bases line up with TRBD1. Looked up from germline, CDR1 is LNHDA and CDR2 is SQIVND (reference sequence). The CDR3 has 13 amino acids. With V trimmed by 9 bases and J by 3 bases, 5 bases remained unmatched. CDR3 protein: CASHRGINQPQHF. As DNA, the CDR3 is TGTGCCAGCCACAGGGGCATCAATCAGCCCCAGCATTTT.

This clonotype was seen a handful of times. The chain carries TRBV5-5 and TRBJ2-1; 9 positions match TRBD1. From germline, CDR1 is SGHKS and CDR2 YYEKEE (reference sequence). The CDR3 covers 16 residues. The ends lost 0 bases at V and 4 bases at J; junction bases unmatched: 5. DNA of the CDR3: TGTGCCAGCAGCTTGGCGGGACAGGGAAGATACAATGAGCAGTTCTTC. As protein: CASSLAGQGRYNEQFF. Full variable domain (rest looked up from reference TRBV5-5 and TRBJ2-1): DAGVTQSPTHLIKTRGQQVTLRCSPISGHKSVSWYQQVLGQGPQFIFQYYEKEERGRGNFPDRFSARQFPNYSSELNVNALLLGDSALYLCASSLAGQGRYNEQFFGPGTRLTVL.

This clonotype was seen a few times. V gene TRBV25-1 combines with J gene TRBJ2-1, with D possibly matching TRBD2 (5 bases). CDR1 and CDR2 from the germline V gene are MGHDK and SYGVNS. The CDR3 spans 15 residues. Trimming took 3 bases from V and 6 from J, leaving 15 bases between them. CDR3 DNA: TGTGCCAGCAGTGAGGCGGGCCGCTTTAGCAATGAGCAGTTCTTC. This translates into CASSEAGRFSNEQFF.

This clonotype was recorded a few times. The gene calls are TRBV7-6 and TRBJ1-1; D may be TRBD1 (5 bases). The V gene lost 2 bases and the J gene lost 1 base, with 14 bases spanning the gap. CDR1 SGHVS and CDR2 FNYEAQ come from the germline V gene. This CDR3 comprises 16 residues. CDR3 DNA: TGTGCCAGCAGCTTAACGGGGGTGGGAGGGAACACTGAAGCTTTCTTT. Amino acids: CASSLTGVGGNTEAFF.

The CDR3 region is CASSLPSGSEAFF. The CDR3 coding sequence is TGCGCCAGCAGCTTGCCGTCAGGGTCTGAAGCTTTCTTT. The rearrangement uses TRBV5-1 and TRBJ1-1, with D maybe TRBD1 (5 bases). Germline values: CDR1 SGHRS, CDR2 YFSETQ. Trimming removed 1 base at V and 6 bases at J, with 10 bases between. This CDR3 spans 13 amino acids.

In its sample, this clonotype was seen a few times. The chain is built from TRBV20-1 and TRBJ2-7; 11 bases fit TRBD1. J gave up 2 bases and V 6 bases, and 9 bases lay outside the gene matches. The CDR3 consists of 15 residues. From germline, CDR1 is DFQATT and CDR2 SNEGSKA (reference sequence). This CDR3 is CSATGGQGATYEQYF. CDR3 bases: TGCAGTGCAACCGGAGGACAGGGGGCTACCTACGAGCAGTACTTC.

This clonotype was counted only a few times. The chain's CDR3 is CASSQRSGQETQYF. CDR3 coding DNA: TGTGCCAGCAGCCAGCGGTCCGGGCAAGAGACCCAGTACTTC. The V and J genes are TRBV3-1 and TRBJ2-5; D is ambiguous. CDR1 and CDR2 (germline): LGHDT, YNNKEL (reference sequence). The CDR3 runs 14 residues. Trimming left V 3 bases short and J 2 bases short, with 10 bases between.

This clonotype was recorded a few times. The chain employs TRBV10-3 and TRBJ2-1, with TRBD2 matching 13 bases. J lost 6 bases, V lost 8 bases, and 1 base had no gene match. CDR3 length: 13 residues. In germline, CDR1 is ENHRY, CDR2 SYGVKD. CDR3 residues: CAIGLAGANEQFF. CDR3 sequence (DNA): TGTGCCATCGGACTAGCGGGAGCCAATGAGCAGTTCTTC.

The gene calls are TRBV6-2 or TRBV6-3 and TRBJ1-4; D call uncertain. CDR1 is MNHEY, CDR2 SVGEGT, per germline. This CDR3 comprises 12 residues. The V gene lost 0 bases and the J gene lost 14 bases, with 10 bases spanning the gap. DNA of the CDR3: TGTGCCAGCAGTTACTCGAGGATGGTGCTGTTTTTT. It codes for CASSYSRMVLFF.

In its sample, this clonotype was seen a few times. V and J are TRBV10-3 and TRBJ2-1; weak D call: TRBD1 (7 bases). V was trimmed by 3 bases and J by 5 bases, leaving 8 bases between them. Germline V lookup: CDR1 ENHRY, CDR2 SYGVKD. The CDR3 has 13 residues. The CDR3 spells CAISDRGDNEQFF. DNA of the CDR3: TGTGCCATCAGTGACAGGGGGGACAATGAGCAGTTCTTC.

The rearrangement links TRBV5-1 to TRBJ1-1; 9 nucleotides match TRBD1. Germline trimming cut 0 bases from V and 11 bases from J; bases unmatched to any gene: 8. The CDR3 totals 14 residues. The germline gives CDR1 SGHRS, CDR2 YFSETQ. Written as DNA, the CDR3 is TGCGCCAGCAGCTTGGACAACAGGGGGCAAGGCGCTTTCTTT. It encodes CASSLDNRGQGAFF. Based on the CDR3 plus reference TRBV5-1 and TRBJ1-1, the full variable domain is KAGVTQTPRYLIKTRGQQVTLSCSPISGHRSVSWYQQTPGQGLQFLFEYFSETQRNKGNFPGRFSGRQFSNSRSEMNVSTLELGDSALYLCASSLDNRGQGAFFGQGTRLTVV.

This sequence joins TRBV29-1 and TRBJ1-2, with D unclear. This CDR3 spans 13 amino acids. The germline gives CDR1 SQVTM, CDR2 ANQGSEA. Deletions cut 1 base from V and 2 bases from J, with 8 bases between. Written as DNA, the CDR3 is TGCAGCGTTGAAGTAGGAGGGAACTATGGCTACACCTTC. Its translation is CSVEVGGNYGYTF.

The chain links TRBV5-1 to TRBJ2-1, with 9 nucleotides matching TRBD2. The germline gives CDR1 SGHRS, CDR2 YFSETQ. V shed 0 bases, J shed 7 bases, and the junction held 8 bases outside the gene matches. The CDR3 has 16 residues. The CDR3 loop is CASSLVGLAGLNEQFF. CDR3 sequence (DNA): TGCGCCAGCAGCTTGGTCGGCCTAGCGGGACTTAATGAGCAGTTCTTC.

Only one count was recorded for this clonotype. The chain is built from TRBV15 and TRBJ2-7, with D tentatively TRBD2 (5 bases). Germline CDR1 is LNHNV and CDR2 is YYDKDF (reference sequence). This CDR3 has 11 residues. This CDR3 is CGTGTPYEQYF. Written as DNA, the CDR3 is TGTGGGACGGGAACACCCTACGAGCAGTACTTC.

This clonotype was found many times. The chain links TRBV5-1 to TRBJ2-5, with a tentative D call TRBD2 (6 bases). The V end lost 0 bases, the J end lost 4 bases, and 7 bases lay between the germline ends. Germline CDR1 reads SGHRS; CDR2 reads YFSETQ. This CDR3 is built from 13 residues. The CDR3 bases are TGCGCCAGCAGCTTGGTCGGGGGAGAGACCCAGTACTTC. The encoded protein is CASSLVGGETQYF.

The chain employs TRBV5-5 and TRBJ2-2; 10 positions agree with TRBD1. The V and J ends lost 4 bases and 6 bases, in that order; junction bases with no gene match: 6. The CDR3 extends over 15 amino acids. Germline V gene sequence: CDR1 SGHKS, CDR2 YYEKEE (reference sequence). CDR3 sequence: CASSPGDRGSGELFF. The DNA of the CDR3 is TGTGCCAGCAGCCCGGGGGACAGGGGATCCGGGGAGCTGTTTTTT.

CDR3 sequence (DNA): TGTGCCAGCAGCCAAAGCGACGGAGCCAAAAACATTCAGTACTTC. Its translation: CASSQSDGAKNIQYF. The rearrangement uses TRBV3-1 and TRBJ2-4; no clear D. The CDR3 spans 15 residues. Germline values: CDR1 LGHDT, CDR2 YNNKEL (reference sequence). With 2 bases removed from V and 0 bases from J, the gap between germline ends came to 8 bases.

CDR3 region: CASSHSGSVGYTF. The CDR3 DNA reads as TGTGCCAGCAGCCACTCAGGGTCGGTAGGCTACACCTTC. This rearrangement joins TRBV7-2 to TRBJ1-2, with D perhaps matching TRBD1 (5 bases). Germline V gene sequence: CDR1 SGHTA, CDR2 FQGNSA. Trimming took off 5 bases at V and 8 bases at J, with 15 bases between the two ends. There are 13 residues in the CDR3. Full variable domain (rest looked up from reference TRBV7-2 and TRBJ1-2): GAGVSQSPSNKVTEKGKDVELRCDPISGHTALYWYRQSLGQGLEFLIYFQGNSAPDKSGLPSDRFSAERTGGSVSTLTIQRTQQEDSAVYLCASSHSGSVGYTFGSGTRLTVV.

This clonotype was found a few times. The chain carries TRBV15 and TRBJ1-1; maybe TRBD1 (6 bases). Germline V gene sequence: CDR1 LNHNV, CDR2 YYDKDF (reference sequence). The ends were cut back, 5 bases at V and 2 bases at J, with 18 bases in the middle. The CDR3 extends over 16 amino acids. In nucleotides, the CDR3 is TGTGCCACCAGCCCCTTGCGGACGGGACACAACACTGAAGCTTTCTTT. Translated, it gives CATSPLRTGHNTEAFF.